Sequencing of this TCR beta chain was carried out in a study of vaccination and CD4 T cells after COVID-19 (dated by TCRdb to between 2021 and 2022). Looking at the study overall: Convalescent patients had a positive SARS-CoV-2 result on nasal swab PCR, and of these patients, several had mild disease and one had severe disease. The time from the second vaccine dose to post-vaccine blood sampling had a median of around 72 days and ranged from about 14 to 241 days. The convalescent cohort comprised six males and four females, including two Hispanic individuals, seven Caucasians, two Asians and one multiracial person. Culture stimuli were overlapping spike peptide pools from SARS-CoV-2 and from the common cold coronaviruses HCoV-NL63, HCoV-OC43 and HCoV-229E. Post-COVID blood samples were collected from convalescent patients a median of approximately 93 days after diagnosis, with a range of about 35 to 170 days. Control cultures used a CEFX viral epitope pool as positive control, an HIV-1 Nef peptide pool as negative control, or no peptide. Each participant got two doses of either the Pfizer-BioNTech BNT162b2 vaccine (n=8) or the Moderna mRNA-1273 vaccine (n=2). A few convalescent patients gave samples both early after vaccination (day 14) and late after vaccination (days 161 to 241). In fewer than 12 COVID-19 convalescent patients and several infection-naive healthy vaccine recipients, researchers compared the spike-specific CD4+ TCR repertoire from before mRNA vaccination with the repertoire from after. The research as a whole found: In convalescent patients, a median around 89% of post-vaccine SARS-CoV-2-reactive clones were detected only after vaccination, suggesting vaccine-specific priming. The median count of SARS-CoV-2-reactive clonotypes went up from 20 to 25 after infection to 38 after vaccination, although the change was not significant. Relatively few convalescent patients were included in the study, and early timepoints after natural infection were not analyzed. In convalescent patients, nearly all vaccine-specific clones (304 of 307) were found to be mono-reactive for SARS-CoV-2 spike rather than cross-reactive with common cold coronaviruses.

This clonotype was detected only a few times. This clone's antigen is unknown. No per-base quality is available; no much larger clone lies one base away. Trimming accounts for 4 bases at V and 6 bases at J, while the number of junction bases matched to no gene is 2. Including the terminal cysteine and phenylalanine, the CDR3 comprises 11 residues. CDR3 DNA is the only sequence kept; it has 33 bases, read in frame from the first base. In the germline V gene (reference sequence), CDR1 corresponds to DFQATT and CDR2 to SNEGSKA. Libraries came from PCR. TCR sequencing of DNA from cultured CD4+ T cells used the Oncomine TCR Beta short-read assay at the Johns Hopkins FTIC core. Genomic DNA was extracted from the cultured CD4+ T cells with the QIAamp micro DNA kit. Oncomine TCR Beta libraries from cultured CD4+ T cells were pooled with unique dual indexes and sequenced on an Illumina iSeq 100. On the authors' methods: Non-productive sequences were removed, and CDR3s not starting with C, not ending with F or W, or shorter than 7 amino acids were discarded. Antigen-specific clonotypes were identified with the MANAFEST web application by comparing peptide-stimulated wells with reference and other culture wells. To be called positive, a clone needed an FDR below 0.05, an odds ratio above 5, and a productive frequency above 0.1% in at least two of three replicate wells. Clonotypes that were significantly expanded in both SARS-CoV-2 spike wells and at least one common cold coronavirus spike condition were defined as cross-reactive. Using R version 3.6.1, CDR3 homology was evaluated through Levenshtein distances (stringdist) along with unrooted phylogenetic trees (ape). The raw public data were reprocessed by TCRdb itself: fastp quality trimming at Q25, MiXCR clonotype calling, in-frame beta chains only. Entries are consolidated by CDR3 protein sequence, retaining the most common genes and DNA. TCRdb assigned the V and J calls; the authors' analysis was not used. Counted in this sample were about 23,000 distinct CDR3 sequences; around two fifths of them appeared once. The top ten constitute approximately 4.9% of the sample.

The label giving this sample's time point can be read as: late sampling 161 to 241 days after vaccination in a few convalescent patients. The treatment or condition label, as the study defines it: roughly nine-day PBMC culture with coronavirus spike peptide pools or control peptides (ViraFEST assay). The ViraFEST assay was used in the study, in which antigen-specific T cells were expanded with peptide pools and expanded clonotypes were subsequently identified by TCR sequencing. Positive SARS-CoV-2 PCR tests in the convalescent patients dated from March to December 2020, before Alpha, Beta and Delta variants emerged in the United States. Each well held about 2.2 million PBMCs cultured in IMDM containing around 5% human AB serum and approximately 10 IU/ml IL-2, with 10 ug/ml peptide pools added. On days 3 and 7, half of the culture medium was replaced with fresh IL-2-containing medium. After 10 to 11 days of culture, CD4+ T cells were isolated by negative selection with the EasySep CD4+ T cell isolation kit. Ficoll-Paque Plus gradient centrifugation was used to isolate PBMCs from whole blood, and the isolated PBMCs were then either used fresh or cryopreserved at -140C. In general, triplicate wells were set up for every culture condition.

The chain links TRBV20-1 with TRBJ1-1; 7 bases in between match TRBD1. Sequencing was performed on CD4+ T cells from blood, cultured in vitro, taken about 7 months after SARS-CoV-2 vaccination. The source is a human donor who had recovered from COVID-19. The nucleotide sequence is TGCAGTGCTAACAGGGGTTCTGAAGCTTTCTTT. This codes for CSANRGSEAFF.